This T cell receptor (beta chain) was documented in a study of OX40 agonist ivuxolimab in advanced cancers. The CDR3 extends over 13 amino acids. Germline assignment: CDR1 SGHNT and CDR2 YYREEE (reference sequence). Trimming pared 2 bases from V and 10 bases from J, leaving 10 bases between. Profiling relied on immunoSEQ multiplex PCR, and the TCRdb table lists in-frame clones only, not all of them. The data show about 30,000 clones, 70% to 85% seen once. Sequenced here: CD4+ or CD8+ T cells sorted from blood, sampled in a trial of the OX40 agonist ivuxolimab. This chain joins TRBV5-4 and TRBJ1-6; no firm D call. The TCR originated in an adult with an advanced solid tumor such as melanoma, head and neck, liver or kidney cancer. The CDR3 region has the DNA TGTGCCAGCAGCTTCTCGAGTCCCTCACCCCTCCACTTT. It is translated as CASSFSSPSPLHF.